The 29 T cell receptor beta chains presented below share a single source sample, sequenced in a study of T cell repertoires in aging, cancer and after chemotherapy. TRB rearrangements spanning V, D and J were amplified using mixed TRB-A/B primers. TCRdb recomputed calls from the multiplex PCR reads with MiXCR, one row per CDR3 protein. The data contain roughly 1,000 distinct CDR3 sequences, 25% to 30% of them singletons. TCR beta rearrangements were amplified from peripheral blood genomic DNA. Sequencing was carried out using blood. The receptor set was obtained from a human donor with a solid tumor.

The chain links TRBV4-3 to TRBJ1-1; D gene unclear. The CDR3 loop spans 16 amino acids. Trimming cost V 1 base and J 4 bases, with 16 bases left between them. Germline values: CDR1 LGHNA, CDR2 YSLEER. The CDR3 loop is CASSQGMTGRTTEAFF. The CDR3 DNA follows: TGCGCCAGCAGCCAAGGTATGACCGGACGGACCACTGAAGCTTTCTTT.

The chain recombines TRBV20-1 with TRBJ2-2; 11 bases are shared with TRBD2. Germline CDR1 DFQATT, CDR2 SNEGSKA (reference sequence). The CDR3 is 15 amino acids. The V and J ends lost 1 base and 7 bases, in that order; junction bases with no gene match: 5. The CDR3 here is CSARALAGADGELFF. CDR3 DNA: TGCAGTGCTAGAGCACTAGCGGGAGCGGACGGGGAGCTGTTTTTT.

Notes on this clonotype: A much larger clone sits a single nucleotide away, making a read error possible. This chain links TRBV19 with TRBJ2-2; D is undetermined. The CDR3 runs 15 residues. The germline V gene has CDR1 LNHDA and CDR2 SQIVND (reference sequence). V dropped 7 bases and J dropped 4 bases, with 16 bases sitting between them. CDR3 DNA: TGTGCCAGTATGAGCTGGGTGGGAAGCACCGGGGAGCTGTTTTTT. Translation gives CASMSWVGSTGELFF.

By share, this clonotype counts as hyperexpanded. J is TRBJ2-7 and V is TRBV29-1; 11 nucleotides agree with TRBD2. The CDR3 consists of 13 residues. Trimming at V came to 7 bases and at J to 2 bases, leaving 4 bases not matched to a gene. Per germline, CDR1 SQVTM and CDR2 ANQGSEA. The CDR3 DNA is TGCAGCGCTGGGACTAGCGGACCCTACGAGCAGTACTTC. Its translation: CSAGTSGPYEQYF.

The V and J genes are TRBV28 and TRBJ1-1; TRBD1 aligns across 8 bases. Trimming at V came to 7 bases and at J to 8 bases, leaving 3 bases not matched to a gene. The CDR3 covers 11 residues. Germline V gene sequence: CDR1 MDHEN, CDR2 SYDVKM. The DNA for the CDR3 is TGTGCCAGCAAAGGGGACAGGGAAGCTTTCTTT. Translation gives CASKGDREAFF.

This clonotype was seen more than once but under ten times. The chain carries TRBV7-2 and TRBJ2-7, with no clear D. V lost 5 bases, J lost 6 bases, and 8 bases lay in between. The CDR3 is made up of 11 amino acids. The V gene's germline CDR1 is SGHTA and CDR2 FQGNSA. CDR3 protein: CASSHNVEQYF. The CDR3 DNA sequence: TGTGCCAGCAGCCACAACGTCGAGCAGTACTTC. Full variable domain (remainder filled in from reference TRBV7-2 and TRBJ2-7): GAGVSQSPSNKVTEKGKDVELRCDPISGHTALYWYRQSLGQGLEFLIYFQGNSAPDKSGLPSDRFSAERTGGSVSTLTIQRTQQEDSAVYLCASSHNVEQYFGPGTRLTVT.

By sample share, this clonotype is large (0.1 to 1%). The chain has TRBV7-9 and TRBJ2-7, with a weak D call TRBD1 (7 bases). CDR3 length equals 15 residues. Germline CDR1 is SEHNR and CDR2 is FQNEAQ (reference sequence). V was clipped by 6 bases and J by 7 bases, with 22 bases between them. CDR3: CASRSLTGEASEQYF. In DNA form, the CDR3 reads TGTGCCAGCAGATCGCTCACAGGGGAGGCGAGTGAGCAGTACTTC.

The rearrangement uses TRBV6-5 and TRBJ1-1; TRBD1 agrees at 11 bases. The CDR3 consists of 15 residues. The ends lost 0 bases at V and 4 bases at J; junction bases unmatched: 1. Germline V lookup: CDR1 MNHEY, CDR2 SVGAGI. The CDR3 loop is CASSYSGTGGTEAFF. DNA for the CDR3: TGTGCCAGCAGTTACTCGGGGACAGGGGGCACTGAAGCTTTCTTT.

This clonotype counts as large (0.1 to 1%). The V call is TRBV27, the J call TRBJ2-2; 8 bases agree with TRBD2. CDR1 MNHEY and CDR2 SMNVEV come from the germline V gene (reference sequence). CDR3 length equals 17 residues. V lost 5 bases, J lost 1 base, and 9 bases stayed unmatched. The CDR3 here is CASSRSGGGLNTGELFF. The CDR3 nucleotides are TGTGCCAGCAGTCGGTCAGGCGGGGGGCTGAACACCGGGGAGCTGTTTTTT.

This clonotype ranks as medium-sized. CDR3 residues: CASSLNLLGNGELFF. The CDR3 DNA reads as TGTGCCAGCAGTTTAAATTTGCTGGGGAACGGGGAGCTGTTTTTT. The chain uses TRBV12-3 or TRBV12-4 and TRBJ2-2; D unclear. The V end lost 2 bases, the J end lost 7 bases, and 14 bases lay between the germline ends. The length of the CDR3 is 15 residues.

This clonotype is classed as large. The rearrangement uses TRBV12-3 or TRBV12-4 and TRBJ1-2, with D unresolved. This CDR3 has 11 residues. Trimming took off 5 bases at V and 5 bases at J, with 6 bases between the two ends. In DNA, the CDR3 is TGTGCCAGCAGTCTCGGGTATGGCTACACCTTC. It encodes CASSLGYGYTF.

The count of this clonotype is one. V is TRBV6-5 and J is TRBJ2-3, with 12 positions matching TRBD2. CDR1 and CDR2 (germline): MNHEY, SVGAGI. The CDR3 extends over 15 amino acids. Trimming took 8 bases from V and 0 from J; bases not matched to a gene: 3. CDR3 sequence (DNA): TGTGCCAGCGGTGGGACTAGCGGGAGCACAGATACGCAGTATTTT. This sequence encodes CASGGTSGSTDTQYF.

This clonotype is judged large. This rearrangement joins TRBV5-4 to TRBJ2-7; 14 nucleotides match TRBD2. The germline gives CDR1 SGHNT, CDR2 YYREEE (reference sequence). V lost 4 bases and J lost 3; bases outside the gene matches: 6. This CDR3 contains 16 residues. The CDR3 sequence is CASSPGLAGASYEQYF. In DNA, the CDR3 is TGTGCCAGCAGCCCGGGACTAGCGGGAGCTAGCTACGAGCAGTACTTC. The full variable domain, its missing parts supplied by reference TRBV5-4 and TRBJ2-7, is ETGVTQSPTHLIKTRGQQVTLRCSSQSGHNTVSWYQQALGQGPQFIFQYYREEENGRGNFPPRFSGLQFPNYSSELNVNALELDDSALYLCASSPGLAGASYEQYFGPGTRLTVT.

By its share, this clonotype is large. This rearrangement joins TRBV6-2 or TRBV6-3 to TRBJ2-3; D gene uncertain. Between the trimmed V and J ends, which lost 8 bases and 2 bases, there was a span of 11 bases. The CDR3 covers 13 residues. Germline loops: CDR1 MNHEY, CDR2 SVGEGT. In DNA, the CDR3 is TGTGCCAGCTATACCAGCCTCACAGATACGCAGTATTTT. Protein: CASYTSLTDTQYF.

This clonotype is large in the sample. V and J are TRBV6-4 and TRBJ2-3, with 7 bases fitting TRBD2. The CDR3 contains 13 residues. Per the germline V gene, CDR1 is MRHNA and CDR2 is SNTAGT. V gave up 3 bases and J gave up 3 bases; unmatched junction bases: 0. CDR3 sequence reads: CASSERETDTQYF. In nucleotides, the CDR3 is TGTGCCAGCAGTGAGCGGGAGACAGATACGCAGTATTTT.

This clonotype is medium-sized within its sample. The chain combines TRBV20-1 with TRBJ2-3, with 8 bases fitting TRBD2. The CDR3 covers 13 residues. With 4 bases clipped from V and 6 bases from J, the junction kept 6 bases outside the gene matches. Per germline, CDR1 DFQATT and CDR2 SNEGSKA (reference sequence). This CDR3 reads CSAKSGRSDTQYF. The CDR3 DNA reads TGCAGTGCTAAGAGCGGGAGATCGGATACGCAGTATTTT.

The rearrangement joins TRBV6-5 to TRBJ2-3, with 8 nucleotides matching TRBD2. Germline-derived CDR1 and CDR2 are MNHEY and SVGAGI. CDR3 length equals 16 residues. J gave up 1 base and V 2 bases, and 5 bases lay outside the gene matches. CDR3 in DNA: TGTGCCAGCAGTTACCTTAGCGGGAAGGGCACAGATACGCAGTATTTT. Residues: CASSYLSGKGTDTQYF.

V is TRBV29-1 and J is TRBJ2-1; possible D gene TRBD1, 6 bases. V was trimmed by 1 base and J by 5 bases, leaving 9 bases between them. CDR3 length: 13 amino acids. Looked up from germline, CDR1 is SQVTM and CDR2 is ANQGSEA. The CDR3 reads CSVEARTDNEQFF. In DNA form, the CDR3 reads TGCAGCGTTGAAGCCCGGACAGACAATGAGCAGTTCTTC.

By sample fraction, this clonotype is large. This sequence joins TRBV7-2 and TRBJ1-2; 9 bases are shared with TRBD1. CDR3 length: 15 residues. The germline CDR1 and CDR2 sequences are SGHTA and FQGNSA. V trimming: 5 bases; J trimming: 5 bases; junction bases outside the gene matches: 9. The CDR3 coding sequence is TGTGCCAGCAGCCGGGGACAGGGTGGCGGGTATGGCTACACCTTC. Its translation is CASSRGQGGGYGYTF.

Sample share makes this clonotype large (0.1 to 1%). The chain combines TRBV5-6 with TRBJ2-5; 8 nucleotides align to TRBD2. Germline V gene data show CDR1 as SGHDT and CDR2 as YYEEEE. The CDR3 extends over 14 amino acids. Unmatched junction bases numbered 9, after V lost 4 bases and J lost 7 bases. CDR3 in amino acids: CASSRGGLDLTQYF. CDR3 bases: TGTGCCAGCAGCCGCGGGGGGCTGGACTTGACCCAGTACTTC.

The J gene is TRBJ1-3, the V gene TRBV5-1; D unresolved. Trimming shortened V by 0 bases and J by 0 bases, and 10 bases separated the two germline ends. Germline CDR1 is SGHRS and CDR2 is YFSETQ. The CDR3 spans 16 residues. CDR3 sequence (DNA): TGCGCCAGCAGCTTGGTTTCGGGCTACTCTGGAAACACCATATATTTT. Translated, it gives CASSLVSGYSGNTIYF.

V and J are TRBV6-5 and TRBJ2-5, with 8 bases lining up with TRBD2. The CDR3 is made up of 15 amino acids. The V and J ends lost 4 bases and 4 bases, in that order; junction bases with no gene match: 8. The V gene's germline CDR1 is MNHEY and CDR2 SVGAGI. CDR3 in amino acids: CASSLTGRASETQYF. CDR3 coding DNA: TGTGCCAGCAGTTTAACCGGGAGGGCCTCAGAGACCCAGTACTTC.

This clonotype is judged hyperexpanded. The J gene is TRBJ2-5, the V gene TRBV29-1, with TRBD1 identical over 9 bases. V trimming: 5 bases; J trimming: 5 bases; junction bases outside the gene matches: 6. The CDR3 consists of 13 residues. Per germline, CDR1 SQVTM and CDR2 ANQGSEA. In DNA, the CDR3 is TGCAGCGTTCCGGGACAGGGTCTCGAGACCCAGTACTTC. It yields the protein CSVPGQGLETQYF.

V usage is TRBV27 and J usage is TRBJ1-6; D is undetermined. V shed 1 base and J shed 3 bases, with 13 bases lying between them. Germline V gene data show CDR1 as MNHEY and CDR2 as SMNVEV (reference sequence). CDR3 length equals 17 residues. The DNA of the CDR3 is TGTGCCAGCAGTTTATTGAGCCAAGGAGGCTATAATTCACCCCTCCACTTT. Translated, it gives CASSLLSQGGYNSPLHF.

This clonotype was counted a few times. The chain combines TRBV29-1 with TRBJ2-5; perhaps TRBD2 as D (6 bases). The CDR3 is 12 residues long. Trimming left V 4 bases short and J 6 bases short, with 12 bases between. Germline loops: CDR1 SQVTM, CDR2 ANQGSEA. The CDR3 DNA sequence: TGCAGCGTTGTATCCGGGGGTAAGACCCAGTACTTC. It translates to CSVVSGGKTQYF. The complete variable domain, with remaining parts taken from reference TRBV29-1 and TRBJ2-5, reads SAVISQKPSRDICQRGTSLTIQCQVDSQVTMMFWYRQQPGQSLTLIATANQGSEATYESGFVIDKFPISRPNLTFSTLTVSNMSPEDSSIYLCSVVSGGKTQYFGPGTRLLVL.

With regard to this clonotype: A much larger clone differs by one base, so this may be a read error. V usage is TRBV6-1 and J usage is TRBJ1-2; 8 nucleotides line up with TRBD1. Germline loops: CDR1 MNHNS, CDR2 SASEGT. The CDR3 is 13 amino acids. CDR3 nucleotide sequence: TGTCCCAGCCTTTCCGACAGGGGACGTGGCTACACCTTC. Its protein is CPSLSDRGRGYTF.

This clonotype is large within its sample. This chain connects TRBV29-1 to TRBJ2-2; D is perhaps TRBD1 (6 bases). Between the trimmed V and J ends, which lost 6 bases and 4 bases, there was a span of 15 bases. There are 14 residues in the CDR3. The germline V gene encodes CDR1 SQVTM and CDR2 ANQGSEA. This chain's CDR3 is CSVLRGFGTGELFF. CDR3 in DNA: TGCAGCGTCCTCAGGGGTTTCGGCACCGGGGAGCTGTTTTTT.

Concerning this clonotype: A single base separates this from a much larger clone, so it may be a read error. This chain links TRBV5-4 with TRBJ1-4; 11 bases are shared with TRBD1. The V gene end was trimmed by 6 bases and the J gene end by 9 bases; junction bases not matched to a gene: 7. This CDR3 spans 14 amino acids. In germline, CDR1 is SGHNT, CDR2 YYREEE (reference sequence). The CDR3 spells CASTAGQGDKKLFF. In nucleotides, the CDR3 is TGTGCCAGCACCGCGGGACAGGGGGATAAAAAACTGTTTTTT.

This clonotype was seen only a few times. This chain joins TRBV20-1 and TRBJ1-6; D might be TRBD1 (6 bases). The V gene's germline CDR1 is DFQATT and CDR2 SNEGSKA (reference sequence). The CDR3 loop spans 16 amino acids. The V gene lost 6 bases and the J gene lost 7 bases, with 22 bases spanning the gap. The CDR3 is CSASLPGRGANSPLHF. CDR3 in DNA: TGCAGTGCCAGTCTTCCTGGGCGGGGGGCAAATTCACCCCTCCACTTT.